Below, one T cell receptor (beta chain) is given with its context. Germline and junction disagree at one end, which may indicate a read error. The protocol was immunoSEQ multiplex PCR, while the TCRdb copy is restricted to in-frame clones and leaves out a portion. Here the sample spans about 39,000 clones, around four fifths being singletons. Germline V lookup: CDR1 MNHEY, CDR2 SVGAGI. This CDR3 comprises 14 residues. The sample belongs to a study of control samples from healthy donors and cancer patients. The clonotype comes from a woman aged 55-75 years with lung cancer. V is TRBV6-5 and J is TRBJ2-7; D might be TRBD2 (6 bases). The sequencing sample was made of PBMCs. CDR3 protein: CATRWGDGSYEQYF. The CDR3 nucleotides read TGCGCGACCCGGTGGGGGGACGGCTCCTACGAGCAGTACTTC.